The present entry profiles one T cell receptor beta chain with its context. The antigen is not known. The sample is drawn from a study of beta chain features in type 1 diabetes. The V end lost 0 bases, the J end lost 11 bases, and 11 bases lay between the germline ends. Germline CDR1 GTSNPN, CDR2 SVGIG (reference sequence). This CDR3 is 12 amino acids long. The authors reverse transcribed all of the isolated RNA, so sequencing captured expressed TCRB transcripts. The method was immunoSEQ multiplex PCR; TCRdb's version includes in-frame clones alone and lacks a portion of them. The table includes 500,000 to 650,000 clones, 12% detected once. Study observations and caveats: Within each of all four CD4+ subsets, Type 1 diabetes patients had TCRB CDR3s that were moderately but significantly shorter.

This TCR was recovered from a man aged 30 to 39 with type 1 diabetes. The sequenced sample consisted of naive CD4+ T cells from blood. V gene TRBV30 combines with J gene TRBJ1-5, with D uncertain. This chain's CDR3 is CAWSVSEGAQHF. DNA of the CDR3: TGTGCCTGGAGTGTATCTGAGGGAGCCCAGCATTTT.